The 10 T cell receptor beta chains listed next were all sequenced from one sample in a study of blood T cell repertoires in COVID-19. The assay was immunoSEQ multiplex PCR, and TCRdb's table has in-frame clones only and misses some. The data show just under 90,000 clones, 85% to 95% seen once. Sequencing was performed on peripheral blood. The receptors were sampled from a man aged 55 to 70 with acute or convalescent COVID-19.

This clone was detected a few times. The chain has TRBV6-5 and TRBJ1-6; the match to TRBD1 covers 9 bases. This CDR3 has 14 residues. Losses at the gene ends were 9 bases for V and 14 bases for J; bases not matched to a gene: 14. Germline CDR1 MNHEY, CDR2 SVGAGI. The DNA of the CDR3 is TGTGCCAGTTGGGATACAGGGGGCGACTCAGCCCTCCACTTT. Translation gives CASWDTGGDSALHF.

The chain has TRBV12-3 or TRBV12-4 and TRBJ1-4; D remains unclear. The CDR3 loop spans 13 amino acids. V dropped 7 bases and J dropped 3 bases, with 9 bases sitting between them. CDR3 region: CASNGASNEKLFF. The DNA of the CDR3 is TGTGCCAGCAATGGTGCGTCTAATGAAAAACTGTTTTTT.

The chain is built from TRBV29-1 and TRBJ2-7, with a weak D call TRBD2 (5 bases). The CDR3 extends over 11 amino acids. Trimming took 4 bases from V and 4 from J, leaving 8 bases between them. Germline values: CDR1 SQVTM, CDR2 ANQGSEA. In DNA form, the CDR3 reads TGCAGCGTTGGGGAGAGATACGAGCAGTACTTC. It specifies CSVGERYEQYF.

The chain carries TRBV6-5 and TRBJ2-1; 9 nucleotides match TRBD1. The CDR3 is 16 residues long. Germline V CDR1 and CDR2: MNHEY, SVGAGI. Germline trimming cut 4 bases from V and 3 bases from J; bases unmatched to any gene: 7. This CDR3 is CASSSRTGVLYNEQFF. In DNA, the CDR3 is TGTGCCAGCAGTTCCAGGACAGGGGTGCTCTACAATGAGCAGTTCTTC.

The J gene is TRBJ2-7, the V gene TRBV5-4; 9 nucleotides align to TRBD1. CDR1 is SGHNT and CDR2 is YYREEE in the germline V gene (reference sequence). The CDR3 is 13 amino acids. After removal of 3 bases from V and 5 bases from J, the junction contained 3 bases not matched to a gene. The CDR3 DNA reads as TGTGCCAGCAGCTGGGGACAGGGCCACGAGCAGTACTTC. Translation gives CASSWGQGHEQYF.

This clone has a handful of counts. The rearrangement joins TRBV10-3 to TRBJ2-7; D is perhaps TRBD1 (6 bases). Looked up from germline, CDR1 is ENHRY and CDR2 is SYGVKD. The germline V and J ends were trimmed by 7 bases and 5 bases, with 15 bases remaining between them. The CDR3 contains 13 residues. The chain's CDR3 is CAIKGTGTNEQYF. CDR3 sequence (DNA): TGTGCCATCAAAGGTACAGGGACGAACGAGCAGTACTTC.

The chain employs TRBV3-1 (or the pseudogene TRBV3-2) and TRBJ2-2, with 10 positions matching TRBD1. Trimming at V came to 8 bases and at J to 7 bases, leaving 10 bases not matched to a gene. Germline values: CDR1 LGHDT, CDR2 YNNKEL (reference sequence). The CDR3 has 15 amino acids. The CDR3 DNA sequence: TGTGCCAGCCGTACCGGGACAGGGGCGGTCGGGGAGCTGTTTTTT. Translating it yields CASRTGTGAVGELFF.

The chain has TRBV15 and TRBJ2-3; 8 nucleotides align to TRBD2. This CDR3 contains 17 residues. The trim removed 3 bases at V and 6 bases at J, leaving 14 bases unmatched. Per the germline V gene, CDR1 is LNHNV and CDR2 is YYDKDF (reference sequence). CDR3 amino acids: CATSSQSGSGRQDTQYF. The CDR3 DNA follows: TGTGCCACCAGCAGTCAGAGCGGCAGCGGGAGACAGGATACGCAGTATTTT.

The chain employs TRBV6-5 and TRBJ1-1, with D possibly being TRBD1 (6 bases). This CDR3 comprises 13 residues. The germline V gene has CDR1 MNHEY and CDR2 SVGAGI. V was trimmed by 6 bases and J by 9 bases, leaving 17 bases between them. Here the CDR3 reads CASSTGFGTKAFF. CDR3 bases: TGTGCCAGCAGCACAGGGTTCGGAACTAAAGCTTTCTTT.

The chain carries TRBV6-5 and TRBJ2-5; D is possibly TRBD1 (6 bases). The CDR3 is made up of 15 amino acids. The V and J ends lost 2 bases and 2 bases respectively, with 12 bases between them. Germline CDR1 MNHEY, CDR2 SVGAGI. CDR3 protein: CASSYRDRQQETQYF. CDR3 nucleotide sequence: TGTGCCAGCAGTTACCGAGACAGGCAACAAGAGACCCAGTACTTC.